This T cell receptor (beta chain) came from a study of STAT5B mutations in CD4+ large granular lymphocyte leukemia. Per the original methods: Lowest detectable productive clonotype frequency was 2.59 x 10-5. The data were produced by immunoSEQ multiplex PCR, yet TCRdb's version contains in-frame clones alone and is incomplete. V and J calls and clone size follow that table, whereas D and trimming were derived from the DNA. Of over 35,000 clones detected, approximately 84% appear once; the ten largest clones hold 0.3% to 0.45%. Buffy coats from healthy blood donors served as controls. The sample comprised CD4+ T cells from blood buffy coats. The receptor's source is a human donor in good health.

The CDR3 region has the DNA TGCAGCGTAGCAGGGGATTCCTACGAGCAGTACTTC. This translates into CSVAGDSYEQYF. The chain carries TRBV29-1 and TRBJ2-7; D perhaps matches TRBD1 (6 bases). The CDR3 length is 12 residues. The germline CDR1 and CDR2 sequences are SQVTM and ANQGSEA. Trimming pared 6 bases from V and 1 base from J, leaving 10 bases between.